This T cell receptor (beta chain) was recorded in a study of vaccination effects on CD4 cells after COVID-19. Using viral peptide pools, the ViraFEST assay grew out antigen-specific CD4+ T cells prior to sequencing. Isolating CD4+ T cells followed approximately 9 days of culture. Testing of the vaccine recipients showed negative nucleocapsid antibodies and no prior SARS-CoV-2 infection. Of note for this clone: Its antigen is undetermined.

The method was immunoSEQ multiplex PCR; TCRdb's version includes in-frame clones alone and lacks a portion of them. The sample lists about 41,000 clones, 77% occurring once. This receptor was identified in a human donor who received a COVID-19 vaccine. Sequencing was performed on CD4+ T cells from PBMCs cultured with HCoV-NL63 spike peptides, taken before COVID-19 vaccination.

CDR3 residues: CASSEAQGYQPQHF. CDR3 nucleotides: TGTGCCAGCAGTGAAGCGCAGGGGTATCAGCCCCAGCATTTT. The V call is TRBV2, the J call TRBJ1-5; TRBD1 might be the D (6 bases). The CDR3 runs 14 residues. Germline V lookup: CDR1 SNHLY, CDR2 FYNNEI. Trimming shortened V by 0 bases and J by 5 bases, and 8 bases separated the two germline ends.